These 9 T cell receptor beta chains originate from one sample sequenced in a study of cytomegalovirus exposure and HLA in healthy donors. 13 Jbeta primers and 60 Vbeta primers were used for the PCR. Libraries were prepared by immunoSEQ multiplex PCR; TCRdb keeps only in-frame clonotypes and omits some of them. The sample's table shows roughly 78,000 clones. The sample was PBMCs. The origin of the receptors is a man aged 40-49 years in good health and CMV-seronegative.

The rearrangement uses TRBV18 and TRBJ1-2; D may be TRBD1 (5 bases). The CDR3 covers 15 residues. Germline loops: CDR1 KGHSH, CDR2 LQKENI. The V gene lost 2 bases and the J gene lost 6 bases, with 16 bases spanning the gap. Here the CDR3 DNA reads TGTGCCAGCTCACCATCTGGAGGGGTTTTGAATGGCTACACCTTC. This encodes CASSPSGGVLNGYTF.

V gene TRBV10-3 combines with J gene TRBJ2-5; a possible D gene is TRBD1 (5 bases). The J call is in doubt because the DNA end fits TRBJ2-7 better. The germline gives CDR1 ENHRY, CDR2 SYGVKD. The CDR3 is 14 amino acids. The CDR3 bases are TGTGCCATCAGTGAGTCTACAGGATTCTACGAGCAGTACTTC. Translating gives CAISESTGFYEQYF.

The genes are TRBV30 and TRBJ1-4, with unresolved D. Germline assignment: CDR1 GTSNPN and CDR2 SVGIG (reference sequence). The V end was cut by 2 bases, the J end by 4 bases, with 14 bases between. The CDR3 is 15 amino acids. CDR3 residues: CAWSLGPNNNEKLFF. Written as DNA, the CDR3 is TGTGCCTGGAGTCTAGGCCCCAATAATAATGAAAAACTGTTTTTT.

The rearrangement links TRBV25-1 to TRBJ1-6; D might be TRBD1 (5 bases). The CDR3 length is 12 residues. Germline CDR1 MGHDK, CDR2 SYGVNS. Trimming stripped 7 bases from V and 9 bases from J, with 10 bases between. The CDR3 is CASTQGFSPLHF. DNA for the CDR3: TGTGCCAGCACTCAGGGTTTTTCACCCCTCCACTTT. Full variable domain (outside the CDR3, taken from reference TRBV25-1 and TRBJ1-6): EADIYQTPRYLVIGTGKKITLECSQTMGHDKMYWYQQDPGMELHLIHYSYGVNSTEKGDLSSESTVSRIRTEHFPLTLESARPSHTSQYLCASTQGFSPLHFGNGTRLTVT.

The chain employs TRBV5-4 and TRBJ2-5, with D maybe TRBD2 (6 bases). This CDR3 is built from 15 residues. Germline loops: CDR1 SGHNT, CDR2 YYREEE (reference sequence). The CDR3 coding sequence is TGTGCAGCCCCGACGGAGGCCAGGAGGGGAGAGACCCAGTACTTC. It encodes CAAPTEARRGETQYF.

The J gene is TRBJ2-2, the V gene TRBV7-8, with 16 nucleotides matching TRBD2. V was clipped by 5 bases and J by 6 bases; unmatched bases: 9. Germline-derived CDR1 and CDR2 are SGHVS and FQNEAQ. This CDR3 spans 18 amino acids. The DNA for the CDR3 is TGTGCCAGCAGCACGGGGACTAGCGGGAGGGCCTGGCCCGGGGAGCTGTTTTTT. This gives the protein CASSTGTSGRAWPGELFF.

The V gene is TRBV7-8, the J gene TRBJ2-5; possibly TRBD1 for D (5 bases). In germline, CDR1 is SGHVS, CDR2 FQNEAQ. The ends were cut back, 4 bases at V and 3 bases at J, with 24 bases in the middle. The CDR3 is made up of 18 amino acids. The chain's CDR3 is CASSSYQAQGMGKETQYF. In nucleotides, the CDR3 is TGTGCCAGCAGCTCCTACCAAGCTCAGGGTATGGGGAAAGAGACCCAGTACTTC.

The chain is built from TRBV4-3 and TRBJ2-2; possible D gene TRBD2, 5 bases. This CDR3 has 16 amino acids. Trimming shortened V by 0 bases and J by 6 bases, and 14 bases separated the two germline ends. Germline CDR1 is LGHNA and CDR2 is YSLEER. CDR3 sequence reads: CASSQEISGSAGELFF. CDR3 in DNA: TGCGCCAGCAGCCAAGAAATATCGGGGTCCGCCGGGGAGCTGTTTTTT.

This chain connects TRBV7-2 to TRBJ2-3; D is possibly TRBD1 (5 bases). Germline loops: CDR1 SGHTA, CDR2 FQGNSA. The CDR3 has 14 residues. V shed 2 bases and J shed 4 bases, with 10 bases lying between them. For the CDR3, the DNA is TGTGCCAGCAGCTTACTGGGGCAAGCAGATACGCAGTATTTT. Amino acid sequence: CASSLLGQADTQYF.